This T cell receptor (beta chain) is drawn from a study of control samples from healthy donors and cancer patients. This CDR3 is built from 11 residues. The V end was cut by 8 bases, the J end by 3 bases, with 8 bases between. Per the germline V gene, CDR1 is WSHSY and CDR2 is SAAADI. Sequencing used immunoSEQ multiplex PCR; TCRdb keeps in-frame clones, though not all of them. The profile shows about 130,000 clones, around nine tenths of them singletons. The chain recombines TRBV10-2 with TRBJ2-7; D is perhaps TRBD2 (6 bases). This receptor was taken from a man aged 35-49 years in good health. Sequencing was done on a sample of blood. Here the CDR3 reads CASRGYYEQYF. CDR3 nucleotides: TGCGCCAGCCGGGGGTACTACGAGCAGTACTTC.